The text below deals with one T cell receptor (beta chain). The antigen remains unidentified. This record comes from a study of Graves' ophthalmopathy and Graves' hyperthyroidism. Study at large: Peripheral blood was gathered at first diagnosis, ahead of any treatment whatsoever. Study-wide findings and caveats: Also, most clonotypes expanded in the thyroid above 0.001 frequency appeared in blood.

After removal of 5 bases from V and 5 bases from J, the junction contained 8 bases not matched to a gene. This CDR3 is 16 amino acids long. CDR1 is LGHNA, CDR2 YNFKEQ, per germline. The authors diagnosed from clinical symptoms, serum thyroxine, TRAb, thyroid ultrasound and orbital computed tomography. The authors amplified TCR beta CDR3 regions from RNA transcripts. HTBI-primed RT-PCR formed the first round, and a multiplex PCR formed the second. Using its own MiXCR run on the multiplex PCR reads, TCRdb lists one record per CDR3 protein. The repertoire holds 600,000 to 950,000 distinct CDR3 sequences, with approximately 40% as singletons.

The chain recombines TRBV4-2 with TRBJ1-6, with 8 positions matching TRBD1. Sequencing was done on a sample of peripheral blood. This clonotype was obtained from an adult man with Graves' ophthalmopathy. The CDR3 loop is CASSIRTGGNNSPLHF. The CDR3 region has the DNA TGTGCCAGCAGCATTCGCACAGGGGGTAATAATTCACCCCTCCACTTT.